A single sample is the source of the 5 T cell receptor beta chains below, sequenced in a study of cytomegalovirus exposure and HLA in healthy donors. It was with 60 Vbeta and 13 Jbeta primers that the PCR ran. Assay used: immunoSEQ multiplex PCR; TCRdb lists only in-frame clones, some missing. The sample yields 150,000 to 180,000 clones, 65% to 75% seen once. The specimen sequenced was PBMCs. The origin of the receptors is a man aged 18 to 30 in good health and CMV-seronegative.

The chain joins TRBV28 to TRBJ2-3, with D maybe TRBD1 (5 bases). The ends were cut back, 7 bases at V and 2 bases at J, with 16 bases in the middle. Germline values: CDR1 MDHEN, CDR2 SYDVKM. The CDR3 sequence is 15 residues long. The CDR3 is CASTLGLVVTDTQYF. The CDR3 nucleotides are TGTGCCAGCACCTTGGGGCTGGTCGTCACAGATACGCAGTATTTT.

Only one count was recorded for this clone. This chain's CDR3 is CATGTGLNTEAFF. The DNA of the CDR3 is TGTGCCACGGGAACAGGGTTGAACACTGAAGCTTTCTTT. This chain links TRBV19 with TRBJ1-1; maybe TRBD1 (6 bases). Germline CDR1 LNHDA, CDR2 SQIVND (reference sequence). Trimming removed 10 bases from V and 0 bases from J, with 12 bases in between. The CDR3 loop spans 13 amino acids.

Here the CDR3 reads CASSLGTGYEKLFF. CDR3 coding DNA: TGCGCCAGCAGCTTGGGGACAGGGTATGAAAAACTGTTTTTT. The chain carries TRBV5-1 and TRBJ1-4; 8 bases are shared with TRBD1. Germline V gene lookup returns CDR1 SGHRS and CDR2 YFSETQ. This CDR3 has 14 residues. V lost 0 bases and J lost 6; bases outside the gene matches: 1.

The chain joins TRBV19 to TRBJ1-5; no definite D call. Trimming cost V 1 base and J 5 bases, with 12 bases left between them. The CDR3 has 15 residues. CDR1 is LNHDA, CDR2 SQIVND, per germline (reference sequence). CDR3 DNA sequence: TGTGCCAGTAGTATAGCGATGGCGGGTCATCAGCCCCAGCATTTT. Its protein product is CASSIAMAGHQPQHF. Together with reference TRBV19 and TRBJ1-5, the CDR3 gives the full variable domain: DGGITQSPKYLFRKEGQNVTLSCEQNLNHDAMYWYRQDPGQGLRLIYYSQIVNDFQKGDIAEGYSVSREKKESFPLTVTSAQKNPTAFYLCASSIAMAGHQPQHFGDGTRLSIL.

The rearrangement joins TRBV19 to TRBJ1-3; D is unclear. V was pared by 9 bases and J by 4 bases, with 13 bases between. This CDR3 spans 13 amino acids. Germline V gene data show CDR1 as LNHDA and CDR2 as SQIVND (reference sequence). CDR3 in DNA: TGTGCCAGCCGACTTTCGGGGGGAAACACCATATATTTT. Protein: CASRLSGGNTIYF.